This is a list of T cell receptor beta chains from one sample in a study of early T cells in non-severe SARS-CoV-2 infection. TCRdb independently ran MiXCR on the 5' RACE reads; one entry per CDR3 protein. The sample holds about 24,000 distinct CDR3 sequences, approximately 3.8% seen once. Sequenced sample: whole blood. All receptors come from an adult who was a healthcare worker with PCR-confirmed SARS-CoV-2 infection or an uninfected control (not recorded which). Each CDR3 is given with its conserved first and last residue. D genes are given only for firm matches. Size is omitted from some rows. Given values are once, few, many or a class for expanded clones.

d_gene	abundance	v_gene	j_gene	CDR3aa	CDR3nt
TRBD1	many	TRBV18	TRBJ2-3	CASSTGTGGTDTQYF	TGTGCCAGCTCGACCGGGACAGGAGGCACAGATACGCAGTATTTT
.	medium-sized	TRBV27	TRBJ1-2	CASSLGDYGYTF	TGTGCCAGCAGTTTAGGGGACTATGGCTACACCTTC
.	many	TRBV7-8	TRBJ2-7	CASSISGTQGHEQYF	TGTGCCAGCAGCATATCCGGGACTCAGGGCCACGAGCAGTACTTC
.	.	TRBV6-6	TRBJ1-1	CASSYTGATATEAFF	TGTGCCAGCAGTTACACCGGGGCTACGGCCACTGAAGCTTTCTTT
.	many	TRBV4-2	TRBJ1-5	CASSQDSRGSNQPQHF	TGTGCCAGCAGCCAAGATTCCCGGGGTAGCAATCAGCCCCAGCATTTT
TRBD1	many	TRBV4-1	TRBJ2-7	CASSQEPRGRDEQYF	TGCGCCAGCAGCCAAGAACCCAGGGGGCGCGACGAGCAGTACTTC
TRBD1	many	TRBV11-3	TRBJ1-2	CASSSLTGGFYGYTF	TGTGCCAGCAGCTCCCTGACAGGGGGCTTCTATGGCTACACCTTC
TRBD1	many	TRBV20-1	TRBJ2-7	CSARGTTGAYEQYF	TGCAGTGCTAGGGGGACCACAGGGGCCTACGAGCAGTACTTC
TRBD2	many	TRBV6-5	TRBJ2-3	CASRLAGGDTQYF	TGTGCCAGCCGACTAGCGGGCGGAGATACGCAGTATTTT
.	medium-sized	TRBV6-1	TRBJ2-1	CASSDGHRRQFF	TGTGCCAGCAGTGACGGACATCGCCGGCAGTTCTTC
.	many	TRBV25-1	TRBJ2-3	CASSEFQRSTDTQYF	TGTGCCAGCAGTGAATTTCAGCGGAGCACAGATACGCAGTATTTT
.	.	TRBV20-1	TRBJ2-1	CSASGGSYNEQFF	TGCAGTGCTAGCGGGGGCTCCTACAATGAGCAGTTCTTC
.	many	TRBV7-9	TRBJ2-7	CASSSLVGDYEQYF	TGTGCCAGCAGCTCCCTCGTCGGGGACTACGAGCAGTACTTC
.	many	TRBV11-2	TRBJ2-7	CASSLDWGRGSPYEQYF	TGTGCCAGCAGCTTAGATTGGGGCAGGGGATCCCCTTACGAGCAGTACTTC
.	many	TRBV9	TRBJ2-2	CASSPRFAGELFF	TGTGCCAGCAGCCCCCGTTTCGCCGGGGAGCTGTTTTTT
.	medium-sized	TRBV12-3/TRBV12-4	TRBJ2-3	CASSFGGTDTQYF	TGTGCCAGCAGTTTCGGAGGCACAGATACGCAGTATTTT
TRBD2	many	TRBV18	TRBJ2-5	CASSPRPFASGGEETQYF	TGTGCCAGCTCACCCCGACCCTTCGCGAGCGGGGGTGAAGAGACCCAGTACTTC
TRBD1	many	TRBV5-4	TRBJ1-2	CASSQDRGVFPHGYTF	TGTGCCAGCAGTCAGGACAGGGGAGTATTTCCGCATGGCTACACCTTC
.	many	TRBV7-9	TRBJ1-1	CASSFQQGGNTEAFF	TGTGCCAGCAGCTTCCAACAGGGAGGCAACACTGAAGCTTTCTTT
.	medium-sized	TRBV19	TRBJ1-5	CASKTTGKNQPQHF	TGTGCCAGTAAAACGACAGGAAAGAATCAGCCCCAGCATTTT
.	many	TRBV29-1	TRBJ1-2	CSVDMANYGYTF	TGCAGCGTTGACATGGCTAACTATGGCTACACCTTC
.	.	TRBV3-1	TRBJ2-7	CASSQEWQADYEQYF	TGTGCCAGCAGCCAAGAATGGCAGGCGGACTACGAGCAGTACTTC
.	many	TRBV29-1	TRBJ1-3	CSVEERFSGNTIYF	TGCAGCGTTGAAGAACGCTTCTCTGGAAACACCATATATTTT
TRBD1	many	TRBV10-3	TRBJ1-1	CAISEDRGNTEAFF	TGTGCCATCAGTGAGGACAGGGGGAACACTGAAGCTTTCTTT
TRBD1	medium-sized	TRBV19	TRBJ2-7	CASSIRTGPYEQYF	TGTGCCAGTAGTATCCGGACAGGGCCCTACGAGCAGTACTTC
.	many	TRBV29-1	TRBJ1-1	CSVERGVGNTEAFF	TGCAGCGTTGAAAGAGGAGTAGGGAACACTGAAGCTTTCTTT
.	.	TRBV18	TRBJ2-7	CASSPRRTTAYEQYF	TGTGCCAGCTCACCCCGGAGGACAACTGCCTACGAGCAGTACTTC
TRBD1	many	TRBV18	TRBJ1-6	CASSPGQGGRNNSPLHF	TGTGCCAGCTCACCAGGACAGGGAGGGAGGAATAATTCACCCCTCCACTTT
TRBD1	medium-sized	TRBV6-6	TRBJ2-5	CASSYRRTGKETQYF	TGTGCCAGCAGTTACCGTCGGACAGGGAAGGAGACCCAGTACTTC
TRBD1	many	TRBV4-1	TRBJ1-1	CASSHPRGRVMNTEAFF	TGCGCCAGCAGCCACCCCAGGGGGAGGGTCATGAACACTGAAGCTTTCTTT
.	many	TRBV6-5	TRBJ1-1	CASSLGLGRAFF	TGTGCCAGCAGTTTGGGACTAGGGAGGGCTTTCTTT
.	many	TRBV12-3/TRBV12-4	TRBJ2-7	CASSLTSLEQYF	TGTGCCAGCAGCCTAACCTCCCTCGAGCAGTACTTC
.	.	TRBV2	TRBJ2-7	CASSERVLFEQYF	TGTGCCAGCAGTGAGCGGGTTTTGTTCGAGCAGTACTTC
.	many	TRBV18	TRBJ2-4	CASSRAERNIQYF	TGTGCCAGCTCACGGGCGGAGAGGAACATTCAGTACTTC
TRBD1	many	TRBV29-1	TRBJ1-1	CSVAGGDNTEAFF	TGCAGCGTTGCAGGGGGCGACAACACTGAAGCTTTCTTT
TRBD2	many	TRBV2	TRBJ2-1	CASSTSGGENEQFF	TGTGCCAGCTCGACTAGCGGGGGGGAGAATGAGCAGTTCTTC
.	many	TRBV12-2	TRBJ1-1	CASRLALKTEAFF	TGTGCAAGTCGCTTAGCGCTTAAGACTGAAGCTTTCTTT
.	many	TRBV11-2	TRBJ2-5	CASSFRDGETQYF	TGTGCCAGCAGCTTCCGGGACGGCGAGACCCAGTACTTC
TRBD2	.	TRBV7-6	TRBJ2-4	CASSPGLAGGRAKNIQYF	TGTGCCAGCAGCCCGGGACTAGCGGGAGGGCGGGCCAAAAACATTCAGTACTTC
.	medium-sized	TRBV18	TRBJ2-7	CASSLRTGPDDEQYF	TGTGCCAGCTCACTAAGGACGGGACCGGACGACGAGCAGTACTTC
TRBD1	many	TRBV7-2	TRBJ2-7	CASSWTGGLEQYF	TGTGCCAGCAGCTGGACAGGGGGTCTCGAGCAGTACTTC
TRBD1	few	TRBV4-1	TRBJ1-1	CASSQGRQGSAVAFF	TGCGCCAGCAGCCAAGGACGACAGGGGTCGGCGGTAGCTTTCTTT
.	many	TRBV7-3	TRBJ2-3	CASSSTAQGTDTQYF	TGTGCCAGCAGCTCTACCGCACAGGGCACAGATACGCAGTATTTT
.	many	TRBV11-3	TRBJ2-3	CASSLGGNWGTDTQYF	TGTGCCAGCAGCTTAGGGGGGAACTGGGGCACAGATACGCAGTATTTT
.	medium-sized	TRBV28	TRBJ2-7	CASSSGRVLVLYEQYF	TGTGCCAGCAGTTCGGGCCGGGTGCTGGTCCTCTACGAGCAGTACTTC
TRBD1	many	TRBV6-5	TRBJ2-3	CASSFRSDRVTDTQYF	TGTGCCAGCAGTTTTCGTTCGGACAGGGTCACAGATACGCAGTATTTT
TRBD2	many	TRBV29-1	TRBJ2-1	CSVLPWRGGNEQFF	TGCAGCGTATTGCCCTGGCGCGGGGGCAATGAGCAGTTCTTC
.	many	TRBV21-1	TRBJ2-1	CASSKAGREEAYNEQFF	TGTGCCAGCAGCAAAGCAGGACGGGAGGAAGCCTACAATGAGCAGTTCTTC
.	medium-sized	TRBV29-1	TRBJ1-4	CSVAQGGEKLFF	TGCAGCGTTGCACAGGGTGGGGAAAAACTGTTTTTT
.	many	TRBV7-9	TRBJ1-2	CASSRAGAANYGYTF	TGTGCCAGCAGCCGCGCTGGAGCTGCTAACTATGGCTACACCTTC
.	few	TRBV6-2/TRBV6-3	TRBJ2-5	CASSFGETQYF	TGTGCCAGCAGTTTCGGAGAGACCCAGTACTTC
.	many	TRBV11-3	TRBJ1-6	CASSFGGIDSPLHF	TGTGCCAGCAGCTTCGGGGGGATTGATTCACCCCTCCACTTT
.	many	TRBV28	TRBJ2-7	CASRPGVSYEQYF	TGTGCCAGCAGACCGGGGGTCTCCTACGAGCAGTACTTC
.	many	TRBV20-1	TRBJ2-3	CSARAESTDTQYF	TGCAGTGCTAGAGCAGAGAGCACAGATACGCAGTATTTT